One and the same sample provided the 23 T cell receptor beta chains below, sequenced in a study of response to subunit inactivated influenza vaccine. MiXCR, run by TCRdb on the RT-PCR reads, gives a single entry per CDR3 protein. The sample gives around 570,000 distinct CDR3 sequences, around 8% of which show up once; about an eighth is in the top ten. This specimen consisted of PBMCs from blood, obtained around 2 years after vaccination. All receptors come from a man between 50 and 69 years old who received an inactivated influenza vaccine.

The rearrangement joins TRBV4-2 to TRBJ1-6; 7 bases are shared with TRBD1. The V and J ends lost 4 bases and 7 bases, in that order; junction bases with no gene match: 4. The CDR3 has 14 amino acids. The germline gives CDR1 LGHNA, CDR2 YNFKEQ. CDR3 coding DNA: TGTGCCAGCAGCCCCGGACAGGAGAATTCACCCCTCCACTTT. Translated, it gives CASSPGQENSPLHF.

This clonotype was observed a handful of times. V is TRBV24-1 and J is TRBJ2-1; D is possibly TRBD1 or TRBD2 (6 bases each). V dropped 3 bases and J dropped 5 bases, with 13 bases sitting between them. Germline CDR1 is KGHDR and CDR2 is SFDVKD. There are 15 residues in the CDR3. CDR3 nucleotide sequence: TGTGCCACCAGTGATCCCCCCGGGGGCCACAATGAGCAGTTCTTC. Translation: CATSDPPGGHNEQFF.

This clonotype showed up just a few times. This chain's CDR3 is CASRSYRQGMDYGYTF. For the CDR3, the DNA is TGTGCCAGCAGATCCTATCGACAGGGGATGGACTATGGCTACACCTTC. J is TRBJ1-2 and V is TRBV5-6; 8 bases line up with TRBD1. Trimming cost V 5 bases and J 3 bases; bases outside gene matches: 12. This CDR3 is built from 16 residues. The V gene's germline CDR1 is SGHDT and CDR2 YYEEEE.

This clonotype has at least ten counts. The chain couples TRBV10-2 to TRBJ2-1; 13 bases match TRBD2. Germline assignment: CDR1 WSHSY and CDR2 SAAADI. The CDR3 runs 15 residues. The ends lost 10 bases at V and 5 bases at J; junction bases unmatched: 8. The CDR3 spells CATRIGLAGDNEQFF. CDR3 bases: TGCGCCACGAGGATCGGACTAGCGGGGGACAATGAGCAGTTCTTC.

The table lists this clonotype with a few counts. J is TRBJ2-5 and V is TRBV4-1, with no clear D. Trimming pared 4 bases from V and 2 bases from J, leaving 11 bases between. The CDR3 totals 14 residues. CDR1 MGHRA and CDR2 YSYEKL come from the germline V gene. The CDR3 reads CASSRVGPQETQYF. The CDR3 nucleotides are TGCGCCAGCAGCCGGGTAGGACCGCAAGAGACCCAGTACTTC.

V is TRBV15 and J is TRBJ2-7; tentative D call: TRBD1 (5 bases). The germline V gene encodes CDR1 LNHNV and CDR2 YYDKDF (reference sequence). V shed 0 bases and J shed 0 bases, with 12 bases lying between them. The CDR3 length is 16 residues. This chain's CDR3 is CATSRDRAGFSYEQYF. CDR3 DNA sequence: TGTGCCACCAGCAGAGATCGAGCAGGGTTCTCCTACGAGCAGTACTTC.

This clonotype appeared a few times. The gene calls are TRBV19 and TRBJ1-1, with D possibly matching TRBD1 (6 bases). Germline-derived CDR1 and CDR2 are LNHDA and SQIVND (reference sequence). The CDR3 runs to 13 residues. Trimming stripped 8 bases from V and 3 bases from J, with 13 bases between. The CDR3 spells CASGKYRDTEAFF. The CDR3 DNA reads as TGTGCCAGTGGGAAATACAGGGACACTGAAGCTTTCTTT. Complete variable domain (other parts from reference TRBV19 and TRBJ1-1): DGGITQSPKYLFRKEGQNVTLSCEQNLNHDAMYWYRQDPGQGLRLIYYSQIVNDFQKGDIAEGYSVSREKKESFPLTVTSAQKNPTAFYLCASGKYRDTEAFFGQGTRLTVV.

This clonotype was seen a few times. The chain joins TRBV6-2 or TRBV6-3 to TRBJ1-6; unclear D gene. CDR1 is MNHEY and CDR2 is SVGEGT in the germline V gene. Trimming shortened V by 6 bases and J by 5 bases, and 8 bases separated the two germline ends. This CDR3 is 13 amino acids long. CDR3 sequence (DNA): TGTGCCAGCAGACCTTTTGATAATTCACCCCTCCACTTT. Protein product: CASRPFDNSPLHF.

The chain has TRBV24-1 and TRBJ2-3; D is unclear. CDR3 length: 11 amino acids. Germline CDR1 and CDR2: KGHDR and SFDVKD. The V gene lost 6 bases and the J gene lost 5 bases, with 5 bases spanning the gap. The DNA for the CDR3 is TGTGCCACCAGTCTGGGAGATACGCAGTATTTT. Amino acid sequence: CATSLGDTQYF.

This clonotype has a handful of counts. The chain recombines TRBV12-3 or TRBV12-4 with TRBJ2-1; 7 nucleotides align to TRBD2. Germline trimming cut 5 bases from V and 9 bases from J; bases unmatched to any gene: 4. CDR3 length: 12 residues. The CDR3 DNA reads as TGTGCCAGCAGTCTGACTAGCAGTGAGCAGTTCTTC. Protein sequence: CASSLTSSEQFF.

This clonotype was counted only a few times. This chain uses TRBV12-3 or TRBV12-4 with TRBJ2-5, with D perhaps matching TRBD1 or TRBD2 (5 bases each). There are 14 residues in the CDR3. Deletions cut 6 bases from V and 7 bases from J, with 18 bases between. The CDR3 nucleotides are TGTGCCAGCAGACAGGCGCCGTCGAGGGGGACCCAGTACTTC. It translates to CASRQAPSRGTQYF.

This clonotype came up many times. This rearrangement joins TRBV29-1 to TRBJ2-2; TRBD1 agrees at 7 bases. The germline V gene has CDR1 SQVTM and CDR2 ANQGSEA. The CDR3 is made up of 14 amino acids. J was trimmed by 0 bases and V by 7 bases; bases with no gene match: 5. The CDR3 DNA sequence: TGCAGCGCCCTAGGGACAGCGAACACCGGGGAGCTGTTTTTT. Residues: CSALGTANTGELFF.

This clonotype was found a few times. V and J are TRBV11-2 and TRBJ1-4; D is perhaps TRBD1 (5 bases). The CDR3 totals 14 residues. The V end lost 4 bases, the J end lost 3 bases, and 9 bases lay between the germline ends. Per the germline V gene, CDR1 is SGHAT and CDR2 is FQNNGV. This chain's CDR3 is CASSSRQSNEKLFF. The CDR3 DNA sequence: TGTGCCAGCAGCTCCCGACAGTCTAATGAAAAACTGTTTTTT.

This clonotype was picked up many times. This chain uses TRBV20-1 with TRBJ2-1; the match to TRBD2 covers 14 bases. This CDR3 region has 17 residues. With 1 base clipped from V and 3 bases from J, the junction kept 5 bases outside the gene matches. The germline V gene has CDR1 DFQATT and CDR2 SNEGSKA (reference sequence). The CDR3 region has the DNA TGCAGTGCTAGAGGCGGACTAGCGGGGGGTAGCTACAATGAGCAGTTCTTC. Protein sequence: CSARGGLAGGSYNEQFF.

The gene calls are TRBV9 and TRBJ2-2; 7 positions match TRBD2. J lost 5 bases, V lost 2 bases, and 6 bases had no gene match. Germline V lookup: CDR1 SGDLS, CDR2 YYNGEE. The CDR3 consists of 15 residues. CDR3: CASSVGGFETGELFF. The CDR3 DNA sequence: TGTGCCAGCAGCGTGGGAGGGTTTGAAACCGGGGAGCTGTTTTTT.

This clonotype has ten or more counts. The chain uses TRBV7-8 and TRBJ2-2; the D is unclear. Per the germline V gene, CDR1 is SGHVS and CDR2 is FQNEAQ. The ends were cut back, 2 bases at V and 4 bases at J, with 17 bases in the middle. The CDR3 is 17 amino acids. CDR3 nucleotide sequence: TGTGCCAGCAGCTTACCGTCTCGACGAAGCCTCACCGGGGAGCTGTTTTTT. This gives the protein CASSLPSRRSLTGELFF.

This clonotype was seen at least ten times. The chain recombines TRBV10-3 with TRBJ2-3; D not certain. Germline CDR1 and CDR2: ENHRY and SYGVKD. CDR3 length: 14 residues. The V and J ends lost 8 bases and 0 bases respectively, with 12 bases between them. The chain's CDR3 is CAIALSLSTDTQYF. In DNA, the CDR3 is TGTGCCATCGCCCTATCGCTTAGCACAGATACGCAGTATTTT.

This clonotype was recorded at least ten times. The chain joins TRBV20-1 to TRBJ1-5; a possible D gene is TRBD1 (6 bases). The CDR3 spans 13 residues. V was shortened by 4 bases and J by 3 bases, with 10 bases between the two germline ends. CDR1 and CDR2 (germline): DFQATT, SNEGSKA (reference sequence). In DNA, the CDR3 is TGCAGTGCTACGGACAGAAACAATCAGCCCCAGCATTTT. Translated: CSATDRNNQPQHF.

V gene TRBV20-1 combines with J gene TRBJ2-4; weak D call: TRBD1 (5 bases). Germline values: CDR1 DFQATT, CDR2 SNEGSKA (reference sequence). V was pared by 1 base and J by 7 bases, with 29 bases between. This CDR3 is 19 amino acids long. CDR3 region: CSARATKPQGSLQWNIQYF. The CDR3 DNA is TGCAGTGCTAGAGCCACTAAACCTCAGGGTTCTCTCCAATGGAACATTCAGTACTTC.

In its sample, this clonotype was seen a few times. The chain employs TRBV12-3 or TRBV12-4 and TRBJ1-2; unclear D gene. The V gene lost 6 bases and the J gene lost 8 bases, with 16 bases spanning the gap. The CDR3 contains 13 residues. For the CDR3, the DNA is TGTGCCAGCAGCACTGGACCCGTCCGGGGCTACACCTTC. It translates to CASSTGPVRGYTF.

There are many counts of this clonotype. The rearrangement joins TRBV6-1 to TRBJ1-6; D gene unclear. This CDR3 has 11 amino acids. Trimming removed 7 bases from V and 2 bases from J, with 0 bases in between. Germline V gene lookup returns CDR1 MNHNS and CDR2 SASEGT. CDR3 coding DNA: TGTGCCAGCACCTATAATTCACCCCTCCACTTT. Translating it yields CASTYNSPLHF.

This clonotype appeared many times. V and J are TRBV29-1 and TRBJ2-5; D is ambiguous. The CDR3 is 10 amino acids. Looked up from germline, CDR1 is SQVTM and CDR2 is ANQGSEA. V was trimmed by 2 bases and J by 5 bases, leaving 3 bases between them. CDR3 sequence: CSVERETQYF. The CDR3 bases are TGCAGCGTTGAAAGGGAGACCCAGTACTTC.

This clonotype was observed a handful of times. A single base separates this from a much larger clone, so it may be a read error. The CDR3 DNA follows: TGTGCCAGCAGCCAAGACTTAGCGGGAGGTTACAATGAGCAGTTCTTC. It codes for CASSQDLAGGYNEQFF. The rearrangement uses TRBV3-1 and TRBJ2-1, with 10 bases that match TRBD2. The CDR3 extends over 16 amino acids. After removal of 0 bases from V and 4 bases from J, the junction contained 3 bases not matched to a gene. The germline gives CDR1 LGHDT, CDR2 YNNKEL (reference sequence).